These 5 T cell receptor beta chains came from one sample sequenced in a study of CD8 T cells in Susac syndrome. The RNA, roughly 0.5 to 1 ug, was put through reverse transcription using random hexamers. TCRdb independently ran MiXCR on the immunoSEQ multiplex PCR reads; one entry per CDR3 protein. The sample lists about 210,000 distinct CDR3 sequences, roughly 96% occurring once. Sequencing used CD4+ T cells from PBMCs. Receptors were obtained from a human donor with multiple sclerosis.

The chain couples TRBV7-3 to TRBJ2-6; D may match TRBD1 or TRBD2 (5 bases each). CDR1 is SGHTA and CDR2 is FQGTGA in the germline V gene. V shed 2 bases and J shed 2 bases, with 10 bases lying between them. This CDR3 has 16 amino acids. The CDR3 DNA reads as TGTGCCAGCAGCTTAGGACTGGGACCTGGGGCCAACGTCCTGACTTTC. It translates to CASSLGLGPGANVLTF.

In its sample, this clonotype was seen once. This chain links TRBV7-3 with TRBJ2-1, with D unresolved. CDR1 is SGHTA, CDR2 FQGTGA, per germline. The CDR3 sequence is 11 residues long. The V end lost 4 bases, the J end lost 10 bases, and 8 bases lay between the germline ends. The CDR3: CASSSGGEQFF. Here the CDR3 DNA reads TGTGCCAGCAGCTCGGGTGGCGAGCAGTTCTTC.

The rearrangement uses TRBV7-3 and TRBJ2-1; 8 nucleotides line up with TRBD2. J gave up 3 bases and V 4 bases, and 8 bases lay outside the gene matches. Germline CDR1 and CDR2: SGHTA and FQGTGA. The CDR3 length is 16 residues. CDR3 bases: TGTGCCAGCAGCTCAGACCGGACTAGCAGCTACAATGAGCAGTTCTTC. It yields the protein CASSSDRTSSYNEQFF.

This rearrangement joins TRBV5-6 to TRBJ2-5; TRBD1 is a possible D gene (6 bases). The CDR3 consists of 15 residues. Trimming cost V 4 bases and J 2 bases, with 15 bases left between them. Per germline, CDR1 SGHDT and CDR2 YYEEEE. This CDR3 is CASSRTGSDQETQYF. The CDR3 bases are TGTGCCAGCAGCCGAACAGGGTCGGATCAAGAGACCCAGTACTTC.

The chain joins TRBV10-3 to TRBJ2-1; tentative D call: TRBD2 (6 bases). The germline gives CDR1 ENHRY, CDR2 SYGVKD. The CDR3 length is 16 residues. The V end was cut by 6 bases, the J end by 3 bases, with 18 bases between. The CDR3 bases are TGTGCCATCAGCTCTACGTTAGCGCGGGGCTACAATGAGCAGTTCTTC. Residues: CAISSTLARGYNEQFF.